This TCR beta chain came from a study of OX40 agonist ivuxolimab in advanced cancers. Study in general: Patients took ivuxolimab, an agonistic anti-OX40 (CD134) antibody.

Between the trimmed V and J ends, which lost 0 bases and 5 bases, there was a span of 17 bases. The CDR3 has 16 amino acids. Germline V lookup: CDR1 LNHNV, CDR2 YYDKDF (reference sequence). Assay: immunoSEQ multiplex PCR; the TCRdb copy retains only in-frame clones and omits some. The sample lists 50,000 or so clones, 80% to 90% seen once, with 25% to 40% in the top ten. This clone was seen more than once but under ten times. The V call is TRBV15, the J call TRBJ2-7; D possibly corresponds to TRBD2 (6 bases). The TCR was taken from an adult with an advanced solid tumor such as melanoma, head and neck, liver or kidney cancer. Sample: CD4+ or CD8+ T cells sorted from blood, taken in a trial of the OX40 agonist ivuxolimab. As DNA, the CDR3 is TGTGCCACCAGCAGAGATAGGGCGGGAAAATCAGACGAGCAGTACTTC. Its protein is CATSRDRAGKSDEQYF.